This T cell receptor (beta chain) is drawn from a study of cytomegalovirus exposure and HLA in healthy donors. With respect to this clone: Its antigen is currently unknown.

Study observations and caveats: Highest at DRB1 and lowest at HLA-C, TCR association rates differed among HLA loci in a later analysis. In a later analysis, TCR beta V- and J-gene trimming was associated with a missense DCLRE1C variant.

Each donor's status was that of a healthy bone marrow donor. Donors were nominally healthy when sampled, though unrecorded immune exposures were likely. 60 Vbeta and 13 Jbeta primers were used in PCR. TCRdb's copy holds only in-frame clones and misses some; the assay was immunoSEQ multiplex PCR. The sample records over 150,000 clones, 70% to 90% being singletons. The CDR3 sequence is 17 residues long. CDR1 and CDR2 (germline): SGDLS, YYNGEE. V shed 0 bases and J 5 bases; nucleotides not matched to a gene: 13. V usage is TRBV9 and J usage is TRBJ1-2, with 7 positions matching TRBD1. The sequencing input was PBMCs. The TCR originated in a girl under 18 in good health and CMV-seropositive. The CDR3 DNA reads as TGTGCCAGCAGCGTAGCTACTGGAGCAGGGGGAGATTATGGCTACACCTTC. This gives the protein CASSVATGAGGDYGYTF. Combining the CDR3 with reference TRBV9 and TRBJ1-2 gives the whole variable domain DSGVTQTPKHLITATGQRVTLRCSPRSGDLSVYWYQQSLDQGLQFLIQYYNGEERAKGNILERFSAQQFPDLHSELNLSSLELGDSALYFCASSVATGAGGDYGYTFGSGTRLTVV.